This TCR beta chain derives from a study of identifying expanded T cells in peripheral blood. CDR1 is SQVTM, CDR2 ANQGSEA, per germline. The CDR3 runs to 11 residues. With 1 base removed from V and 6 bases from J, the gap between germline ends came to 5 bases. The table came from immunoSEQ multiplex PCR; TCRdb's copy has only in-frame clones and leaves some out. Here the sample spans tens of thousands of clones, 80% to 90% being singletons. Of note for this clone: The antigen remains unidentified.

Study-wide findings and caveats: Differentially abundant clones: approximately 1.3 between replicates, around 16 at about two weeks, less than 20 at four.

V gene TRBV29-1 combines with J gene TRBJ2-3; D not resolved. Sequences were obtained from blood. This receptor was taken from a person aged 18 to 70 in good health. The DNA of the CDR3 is TGCAGCGTTGAAGGGCCGGATACGCAGTATTTT. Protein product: CSVEGPDTQYF.